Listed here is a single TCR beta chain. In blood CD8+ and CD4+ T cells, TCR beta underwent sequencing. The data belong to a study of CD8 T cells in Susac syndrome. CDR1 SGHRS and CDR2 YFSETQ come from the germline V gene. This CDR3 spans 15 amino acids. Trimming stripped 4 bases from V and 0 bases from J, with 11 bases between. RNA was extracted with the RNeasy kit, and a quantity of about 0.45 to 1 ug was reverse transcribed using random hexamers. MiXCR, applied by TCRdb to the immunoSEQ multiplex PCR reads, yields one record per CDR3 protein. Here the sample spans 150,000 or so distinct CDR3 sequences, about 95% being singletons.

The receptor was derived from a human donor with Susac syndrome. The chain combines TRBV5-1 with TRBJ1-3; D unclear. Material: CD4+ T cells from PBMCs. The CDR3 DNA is TGCGCCAGCAGCCAGGCCGGCGACTCTGGAAACACCATATATTTT. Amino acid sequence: CASSQAGDSGNTIYF.